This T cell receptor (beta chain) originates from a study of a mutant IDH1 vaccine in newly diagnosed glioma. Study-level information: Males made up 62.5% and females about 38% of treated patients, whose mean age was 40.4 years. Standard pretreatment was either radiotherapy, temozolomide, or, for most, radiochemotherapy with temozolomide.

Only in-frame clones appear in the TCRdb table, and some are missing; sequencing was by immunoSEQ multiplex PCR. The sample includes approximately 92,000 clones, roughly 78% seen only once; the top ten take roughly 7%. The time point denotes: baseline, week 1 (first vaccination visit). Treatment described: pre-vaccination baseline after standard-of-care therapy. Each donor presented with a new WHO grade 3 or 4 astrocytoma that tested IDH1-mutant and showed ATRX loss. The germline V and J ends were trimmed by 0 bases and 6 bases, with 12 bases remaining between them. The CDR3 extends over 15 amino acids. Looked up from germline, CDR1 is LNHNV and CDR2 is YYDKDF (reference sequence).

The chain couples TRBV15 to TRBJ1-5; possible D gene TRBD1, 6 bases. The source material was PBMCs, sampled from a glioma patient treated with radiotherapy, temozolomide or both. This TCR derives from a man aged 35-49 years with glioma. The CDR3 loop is CATSRDGGAGQPQHF. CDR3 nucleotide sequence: TGTGCCACCAGCAGAGATGGGGGGGCCGGTCAGCCCCAGCATTTT.